One sample yielded the 20 T cell receptor beta chains listed below, sequenced in a study of Graves' ophthalmopathy and Graves' hyperthyroidism. Transcripts of RNA were the source for amplifying TCR beta CDR3 regions. Second-round multiplex PCR followed a first-round RT-PCR using HTBI primers. A single record per CDR3 protein comes from TCRdb applying MiXCR to the multiplex PCR reads. The sample carries over a million distinct CDR3 sequences, about 36% recorded once. Sequenced sample: peripheral blood or thyroid tissue (not recorded which). The receptor set was obtained from an adult man with Graves' hyperthyroidism.

This clonotype was seen only a few times. This chain connects TRBV28 to TRBJ1-1; D unclear. V lost 5 bases, J lost 0 bases, and 10 bases lay in between. This CDR3 has 14 amino acids. CDR1 is MDHEN and CDR2 is SYDVKM in the germline V gene. In DNA form, the CDR3 reads TGTGCCAGCAGTCCTTTTGAGGTGAACACTGAAGCTTTCTTT. This encodes CASSPFEVNTEAFF.

V and J are TRBV24-1 and TRBJ2-5; 8 bases fit TRBD2. CDR1 and CDR2 (germline): KGHDR, SFDVKD. The CDR3 length is 11 residues. V lost 10 bases to trimming and J lost 7 bases; unmatched junction nucleotides: 4. As DNA, the CDR3 is TGTGCCACGGGACTAGGAGCGACCCAGTACTTC. Protein product: CATGLGATQYF.

This clonotype was observed a handful of times. The chain has TRBV12-3 or TRBV12-4 and TRBJ1-2, with 10 bases matching TRBD1. Trimming removed 7 bases from V and 0 bases from J; junction bases left unmatched: 8. This CDR3 is 16 amino acids long. The CDR3 loop is CASTPGQGYANYGYTF. In DNA form, the CDR3 reads TGTGCCAGCACCCCGGGACAGGGGTACGCTAACTATGGCTACACCTTC.

In this sample, this clonotype turned up many times. CDR3 in amino acids: CASSLAGTEETQYF. CDR3 bases: TGCGCCAGCAGCTTGGCCGGGACAGAAGAGACCCAGTACTTC. The V and J genes are TRBV5-1 and TRBJ2-5; 7 bases line up with TRBD1. The germline CDR1 and CDR2 sequences are SGHRS and YFSETQ. The CDR3 covers 14 residues. Trimming took 0 bases from V and 3 from J; bases not matched to a gene: 2.

Many counts were recorded for this clonotype. CDR3 sequence (DNA): TGCGCCAGCAGTGAGCGGGAGTCCTACGAGCAGTACTTC. Translation gives CASSERESYEQYF. The chain carries TRBV10-2 and TRBJ2-7; a possible D gene is TRBD2 (6 bases). Germline V gives CDR1 WSHSY, CDR2 SAAADI. This CDR3 region has 13 residues. Trimming took off 2 bases at V and 1 base at J, with 6 bases between the two ends.

V is TRBV4-1 and J is TRBJ2-7, with TRBD2 identical over 7 bases. Germline-derived CDR1 and CDR2 are MGHRA and YSYEKL. This CDR3 contains 15 residues. V was clipped by 4 bases and J by 2 bases; unmatched bases: 8. CDR3 amino acids: CASSPRSSGPYEQYF. DNA for the CDR3: TGCGCCAGCAGCCCAAGGTCTAGCGGCCCCTACGAGCAGTACTTC.

The CDR3 reads CASSPSQGVGTQYF. DNA for the CDR3: TGTGCCAGCAGCCCCTCACAGGGAGTTGGGACCCAGTACTTC. The genes are TRBV6-1 and TRBJ2-5; tentative D call: TRBD1 (6 bases). CDR1 MNHNS and CDR2 SASEGT come from the germline V gene. Deletions cut 6 bases from V and 7 bases from J, with 18 bases between. This CDR3 is 14 amino acids long.

This clonotype was detected a few times. V gene TRBV28 combines with J gene TRBJ1-1; 8 bases agree with TRBD1. The CDR3 totals 16 residues. Germline trimming cut 7 bases from V and 5 bases from J; bases unmatched to any gene: 15. Germline-derived CDR1 and CDR2 are MDHEN and SYDVKM. In nucleotides, the CDR3 is TGTGCCAGCACCCCCCAGGGACAGGACCTGCGAACTGAAGCTTTCTTT. Its protein product is CASTPQGQDLRTEAFF. Variable domain in full (rest from reference TRBV28 and TRBJ1-1): DVKVTQSSRYLVKRTGEKVFLECVQDMDHENMFWYRQDPGLGLRLIYFSYDVKMKEKGDIPEGYSVSREKKERFSLILESASTNQTSMYLCASTPQGQDLRTEAFFGQGTRLTVV.

Points on this clonotype: The germline gene is not matched at one end of the junction; a read error may be the cause. The chain uses TRBV10-3 and TRBJ2-5, with D possibly matching TRBD2 (6 bases). This CDR3 has 14 residues. Germline CDR1 reads ENHRY; CDR2 reads SYGVKD. The DNA of the CDR3 is TGTGCCAGCAGTTACTCGCGGGGCCTGGAGACCCAGTACTTC. Translated: CASSYSRGLETQYF.

The chain employs TRBV19 and TRBJ2-7; TRBD1 matches 11 bases. The CDR3 covers 15 residues. CDR1 is LNHDA and CDR2 is SQIVND in the germline V gene (reference sequence). V was clipped by 8 bases and J by 6 bases; unmatched bases: 12. CDR3 amino acids: CASGNPDRGHGEQYF. The DNA for the CDR3 is TGTGCCAGTGGAAATCCGGACAGGGGGCATGGCGAGCAGTACTTC.

V usage is TRBV7-3 and J usage is TRBJ1-5; no reliable D call. The CDR3 sequence is 20 residues long. The V end lost 5 bases, the J end lost 0 bases, and 26 bases lay between the germline ends. Germline V CDR1 and CDR2: SGHTA, FQGTGA. The CDR3 loop is CASSQELGLFARDSNQPQHF. CDR3 coding DNA: TGTGCCAGCAGCCAAGAACTCGGGCTTTTCGCGAGGGATAGCAATCAGCCCCAGCATTTT.

The chain joins TRBV2 to TRBJ2-3; D is unclear. In germline, CDR1 is SNHLY, CDR2 FYNNEI. Trimming removed 6 bases from V and 4 bases from J, with 14 bases in between. The CDR3 is made up of 14 amino acids. DNA for the CDR3: TGTGCCAGCAGAGCCACAAACGGTCCAGATACGCAGTATTTT. This codes for CASRATNGPDTQYF.

V is TRBV11-2 and J is TRBJ1-2; D not resolved. Trimming took 3 bases from V and 2 from J, leaving 22 bases between them. Germline V CDR1 and CDR2: SGHAT, FQNNGV. This CDR3 comprises 18 residues. CDR3 DNA: TGTGCCAGCAGCTTTGGGGAGCGGTTCTTCTTTCGGAACTATGGCTACACCTTC. It codes for CASSFGERFFFRNYGYTF.

The gene calls are TRBV5-8 and TRBJ1-1, with D possibly TRBD1 on 5 matching bases. V lost 1 base to trimming and J lost 0 bases, with 10 bases between them. The CDR3 totals 15 residues. Looked up from germline, CDR1 is SGHTS and CDR2 is YDEGEE. CDR3 region: CASSLSQGLNTEAFF. The CDR3 region has the DNA TGTGCCAGCAGCTTGTCTCAGGGCTTGAACACTGAAGCTTTCTTT.

V and J are TRBV2 and TRBJ2-7; 8 bases align to TRBD1. This CDR3 region has 14 residues. Germline V gives CDR1 SNHLY, CDR2 FYNNEI. The V gene end was trimmed by 6 bases and the J gene end by 1 base; junction bases not matched to a gene: 5. CDR3 amino acids: CASSSWTGSYEQYF. The CDR3 DNA sequence: TGTGCCAGCAGCTCCTGGACAGGGTCCTACGAGCAGTACTTC.

The rearrangement links TRBV20-1 to TRBJ1-2; D is perhaps TRBD1 (5 bases). The length of the CDR3 is 16 residues. Between the trimmed V and J ends, which lost 0 bases and 5 bases, there was a span of 19 bases. Germline V gene lookup returns CDR1 DFQATT and CDR2 SNEGSKA (reference sequence). CDR3 in DNA: TGCAGTGCTAGAGATTCCCGATCAGGGTTTTTTTATGGCTACACCTTC. Translated: CSARDSRSGFFYGYTF.

V is TRBV29-1 and J is TRBJ1-2; D call uncertain. Germline V gives CDR1 SQVTM, CDR2 ANQGSEA. The V and J ends lost 5 bases and 2 bases respectively, with 12 bases between them. The CDR3 runs to 13 residues. The CDR3 region is CSVRLGGNYGYTF. CDR3 DNA sequence: TGCAGCGTTCGGTTGGGTGGGAACTATGGCTACACCTTC. Full variable domain (rest looked up from reference TRBV29-1 and TRBJ1-2): SAVISQKPSRDICQRGTSLTIQCQVDSQVTMMFWYRQQPGQSLTLIATANQGSEATYESGFVIDKFPISRPNLTFSTLTVSNMSPEDSSIYLCSVRLGGNYGYTFGSGTRLTVV.

This clonotype was observed a few times. The J gene is TRBJ1-1, the V gene TRBV5-8; 12 nucleotides align to TRBD1. V shed 2 bases and J 1 base; nucleotides not matched to a gene: 15. Germline V CDR1 and CDR2: SGHTS, YDEGEE. The CDR3 extends over 20 amino acids. The CDR3 DNA follows: TGTGCCAGCAGCTTATGGGACAGGGGGCGCTTTGGGGGGACGAACACTGAAGCTTTCTTT. It yields the protein CASSLWDRGRFGGTNTEAFF.

The J gene is TRBJ2-5, the V gene TRBV29-1, with D perhaps matching TRBD1 (7 bases). CDR1 and CDR2 from the germline V gene are SQVTM and ANQGSEA. Deletions cut 4 bases from V and 11 bases from J, with 17 bases between. CDR3 length: 12 residues. CDR3: CSVGTGQGGQYF. CDR3 in DNA: TGCAGCGTTGGGACCGGGCAGGGGGGTCAGTACTTC.

Regarding this clonotype: This sequence may be a read error, since a much larger clone differs from it by one base. As the CDR3 is not closed by the conserved phenylalanine or tryptophan, this likely results from a read error. V is TRBV7-9 and J is TRBJ2-5, with D perhaps matching TRBD1 (5 bases). V lost 1 base, J lost 3 bases, and 9 bases lay in between. This CDR3 comprises 14 residues. Germline V gene sequence: CDR1 SEHNR, CDR2 FQNEAQ (reference sequence). For the CDR3, the DNA is TGTGCCAGCAGCTTAGATTTCAGGGAAGAGACCCAGTACATC. As protein: CASSLDFREETQYI.